The entry that follows covers one T cell receptor (beta chain) sequence. The germline gives CDR1 SGHAT, CDR2 FQNNGV. Trimming stripped 0 bases from V and 3 bases from J, with 12 bases between. The CDR3 is made up of 15 amino acids. The sample comes from a study of blood T cell repertoires in COVID-19. Study details: COVID-19 samples collected from the United States, Italy and Spain covered acute and convalescent phases. Sample material is recorded as cDNA or gDNA derived from T cells, B-cell-depleted T cells, or PBMCs.

Methods used by the authors: Nucleated cell counts were estimated from reference gene primer amplification. Sequencing was performed with immunoSEQ multiplex PCR; in TCRdb, only in-frame clones are kept and a portion is missing. V and J calls and clone size are those listed in that table; D and trimming were worked out from the DNA. This table holds roughly 300,000 clones, roughly nine tenths found once. The sequencing sample was made of peripheral blood. The source is a man aged 18 to 29 who had recovered from COVID-19. The chain couples TRBV11-2 to TRBJ2-7, with D tentatively TRBD2 (6 bases). CDR3 in amino acids: CASSLEGGLGYEQYF. The CDR3 DNA reads as TGTGCCAGCAGCTTAGAAGGAGGGCTGGGCTACGAGCAGTACTTC.